This T cell receptor beta chain was captured by sequencing in a study of healthy donors' naive CD4 and CD8 T cells. About the research overall: For TCR alpha, new primers spanned all functional IMGT alpha genes.

Notes on the study in general: The study did not address homeostatic proliferation effects in naive T cells. A reported CD4+/CD8+ bias affected most V and J genes in naive cells.

Per germline, CDR1 SQVTM and CDR2 ANQGSEA. V lost 2 bases, J lost 0 bases, and 12 bases lay in between. The CDR3 runs to 15 residues. With respect to this clonotype: Its antigen is not known.

Sorting defined naive CD4+ as CD4+CD8-CD45RO-CD45RA+ and naive CD8+ as CD8+CD4-CD45RA+CD27bright. Each TCR library used around 500 ng of total RNA and a linear amplification protocol. TCRdb reanalysed the reads using MiXCR and keeps one entry per CDR3 protein. The sample shows some 190,000 distinct CDR3 sequences, 74% of them seen only once. This receptor was obtained from a pool of human donors in good health; the sample pools cells from several healthy donors. The sequencing sample was made of naive CD4+ and CD8+ T cells sorted from blood, pooled from several donors. The rearrangement uses TRBV29-1 and TRBJ2-3; D is perhaps TRBD1 (6 bases). The CDR3 sequence: CSVERQVPSTDTQYF. DNA of the CDR3: TGCAGCGTTGAACGACAGGTTCCTAGCACAGATACGCAGTATTTT.